The present entry profiles one TCR beta chain with its context. Its antigen specificity is not known. Qualities for individual bases were not recorded, and no much larger clone is one base off. V sheds 4 bases and J sheds 5 bases, leaving 21 bases between their ends. The CDR3, cysteine through phenylalanine, is 16 amino acids long. Just CDR3 DNA is preserved here, 48 bases in frame from base 1. Sequences SGHDT (CDR1) and YYEEEE (CDR2) are obtained from the germline V gene. Receptor libraries were prepared by the immunoSEQ multiplex PCR assay. TCRdb carries this immuneACCESS record with in-frame sequences only. Its versions omit some clonotypes, under half of them owing to an unresolved V gene in the studies checked, with the rest unexplained. Recorded for this sample are 65,000 to 85,000 clones; about 90% of them occurred a single time. The ten largest clones represent approximately 0.97% of the sample.

This record comes from a study of T cell changes during pregnancy in multiple sclerosis (dated by TCRdb to 2018 to 2020). Notes on the research overall: The study examined how the T cell repertoire changed over the course of pregnancy in women with multiple sclerosis.

The sample in question was peripheral blood, obtained in the first trimester of pregnancy. This receptor chain uses TRBV5-6 and TRBJ1-2; no D gene is confidently identified. The source is a female donor in good health, enrolled as a control in a pregnancy study. The DNA is TGTGCCAGCAGCCGAGGAGTCAGCTCCATTCCTTATGGCTACACCTTC. Translated, this gives CASSRGVSSIPYGYTF.